The rows below give T cell receptor beta chains drawn from one sample of a study of radiotherapy plus CTLA-4 blockade in lung cancer. The assay was immunoSEQ multiplex PCR, and TCRdb's table has in-frame clones only and misses some. Of about 82,000 clones in the sample, 60% to 80% were seen once. The material was peripheral blood, obtained from a patient treated with radiotherapy plus ipilimumab. The receptors come from a human donor with non-small cell lung cancer that progressed on radiotherapy plus ipilimumab. Both conserved end residues are part of each CDR3. A D gene is named only where the DNA matches it firmly. Some rows mark clone size as missing; the rest say once, few, many or name a class of expanded clone.

V gene	CDR3 length	J gene	clone size	D gene	CDR3 DNA	CDR3 protein
TRBV29-1	12	TRBJ2-3	-	-	TGCAGCGTTGAAGGATCCGGGATCATGCAGTATTTT	CSVEGSGIMQYF
TRBV5-1	15	TRBJ2-1	-	-	TGCGCCAGCAGCTTGGGCCAGGGATCCTACAATGAGCAGTTCTTC	CASSLGQGSYNEQFF
TRBV5-4	12	TRBJ2-1	-	-	TGTGCCAGCAGCTGGGACCATACTGAGCAGTTCTTC	CASSWDHTEQFF
TRBV28	15	TRBJ2-7	-	-	TGTGCCAGCAGTCCCCAGGACGTAAGCTCCTACGAGCAGTACTTC	CASSPQDVSSYEQYF
TRBV7-9	13	TRBJ2-7	once	-	TGTGCCAGCAGCTTAGGCCACTCCTACGAGCAGTACTTC	CASSLGHSYEQYF
TRBV6-5	13	TRBJ2-7	-	-	TGTGCCAGCAGCCGTTTAAGCTCCTACGAGCAGTACTTC	CASSRLSSYEQYF
TRBV11-1	12	TRBJ1-1	few	-	TGTGCCAGCAGACAGGAGAACACTGAAGCTTTCTTT	CASRQENTEAFF
TRBV7-3	15	TRBJ2-7	-	-	TGTGCCAGCAGTTCCCAGCAGGGGTACTCCTACGAGCAGTACTTC	CASSSQQGYSYEQYF
TRBV2	13	TRBJ1-4	-	TRBD1	TGTGCCAGCAGAGGACAGGACAATGAAAAACTGTTTTTT	CASRGQDNEKLFF
TRBV7-9	14	TRBJ2-7	-	TRBD1	TGTGCCAGCAGCTTTTGGGACAGGCCTTACGAGCAGTACTTC	CASSFWDRPYEQYF
TRBV6-1	13	TRBJ1-3	-	-	TGTGCCAGCAGTGCAGTTTCTGGAAACACCATATATTTT	CASSAVSGNTIYF
TRBV10-2	15	TRBJ2-2	once	TRBD2	TGCGCCAGCAGAGGGAGCGGGGGGTCGTCCGGGGAGCTGTTTTTT	CASRGSGGSSGELFF
TRBV7-3	16	TRBJ2-3	-	-	TGTGCCAGCAGCTTAATATCAGGGAGCGGGACAGATACGCAGTATTTT	CASSLISGSGTDTQYF
TRBV4-1	13	TRBJ2-1	-	-	TGCGCCAGCAGCCAAGACCCAGGGGATGAGCAGTTCTTC	CASSQDPGDEQFF
TRBV7-8	16	TRBJ2-5	-	-	TGTGCCAGCAGCTTATTATCGAGGAGCGGACAAGAGACCCAGTACTTC	CASSLLSRSGQETQYF
TRBV12-5	13	TRBJ1-2	-	-	TGTGCTAGTGGTTTGGATCACTTCTATGGCTACACCTTC	CASGLDHFYGYTF
TRBV15	15	TRBJ2-3	-	TRBD2	TGTGCCACCAGCAGATCCGGGACTAGACTTGGTACGCAGTATTTT	CATSRSGTRLGTQYF
TRBV9	13	TRBJ2-1	-	-	TGTGCCAGCAGCGTCGAAGGAGGGTTCGAGCAGTTCTTC	CASSVEGGFEQFF
TRBV4-1	15	TRBJ2-7	-	TRBD2	TGCGCCAGCAGCCCCCGGACTAGCGGTCCCTACGAGCAGTACTTC	CASSPRTSGPYEQYF
TRBV19	15	TRBJ2-3	-	-	TGTGCCAGTAGTGACGGACGGAGAAGCACAGATACGCAGTATTTT	CASSDGRRSTDTQYF
TRBV6-1	12	TRBJ1-4	many	TRBD1	TGTGCCAGCAGCCTCCCCGTGGGACAGTGGTTTTTT	CASSLPVGQWFF
TRBV5-4	15	TRBJ2-1	-	TRBD2	TGTGCCAGCAGCTCCCCAGCGGGGGGGGCCCAGGAGCAGTTCTTC	CASSSPAGGAQEQFF
TRBV13	12	TRBJ1-5	-	-	TGTGCCAGCAGCTTAGGCAATCAGCCCCAGCATTTT	CASSLGNQPQHF
TRBV25-1	14	TRBJ1-2	-	-	TGTGCCAGCAGTTCAACCGGAGGGCTGGACGGCTACACCTTC	CASSSTGGLDGYTF
TRBV7-9	16	TRBJ1-2	-	-	TGTGCCAGCAGCTTAGGGGTGGGGCCGGAGGACTATGGCTACACCTTC	CASSLGVGPEDYGYTF
TRBV5-6	14	TRBJ2-1	-	TRBD1	TGTGCCAGCAGTCCCGGGACAGGGACGGTATTGGAGTTCTTC	CASSPGTGTVLEFF
TRBV28	16	TRBJ1-3	-	-	TGTGCCAGCAGTCCCTTGGGGTCCCACTCTGGAAACACCATATATTTT	CASSPLGSHSGNTIYF
TRBV6-5	12	TRBJ1-5	-	-	TGTGCCAGCATCGGAGACAATCAGCCCCAGCATTTT	CASIGDNQPQHF
TRBV27	15	TRBJ2-3	-	TRBD1	TGTGCCAGCAGTTATTGGGACAGGGTCACAGATACGCAGTATTTT	CASSYWDRVTDTQYF
TRBV6-6	15	TRBJ2-1	-	TRBD2	TGTGCCAGCAGTTGGACTAGGAATCTTGGGAATGAGCAGTTCTTC	CASSWTRNLGNEQFF
TRBV11-2	17	TRBJ2-1	-	-	TGTGCCAGCAGCGCAACCGGGAGCTCATTCTCCTACAATGAGCAGTTCTTC	CASSATGSSFSYNEQFF
TRBV5-6	16	TRBJ1-3	once	-	TGTGCCAGCAGCTTGGGGGGCACCCGTGGGGGAAACACCATATATTTT	CASSLGGTRGGNTIYF
TRBV2	13	TRBJ2-5	-	TRBD1	TGTGCCAGCTACGGGACAGCTAAAGAGACCCAGTACTTC	CASYGTAKETQYF
TRBV15	17	TRBJ2-3	-	-	TGTGCCACCAGCAGAGATATTGGCAGGGGGGTCACAGATACGCAGTATTTT	CATSRDIGRGVTDTQYF
TRBV5-1	14	TRBJ1-1	few	-	TGCGCCAGCAGCTTGGAGGGCAGGGCCGGTGAAGCTTTCTTT	CASSLEGRAGEAFF
TRBV28	16	TRBJ1-2	few	-	TGTGCCAGCAGAACATTACGCGACAGCATTAACTATGGCTACACCTTC	CASRTLRDSINYGYTF
TRBV12-5	12	TRBJ2-3	-	-	TGTGCTAGTGGTTTGACTTCCCCCCGGCAGTATTTT	CASGLTSPRQYF
TRBV4-2	15	TRBJ2-1	-	TRBD2	TGTGCCAGCAGCCAATCCGCGGGAGGTCACGTTGAGCAGTTCTTC	CASSQSAGGHVEQFF
TRBV27	13	TRBJ1-2	-	TRBD1	TGTGCCAGCAGTTTAAAGGGGGCGCCAGGCTACACCTTC	CASSLKGAPGYTF
TRBV7-3	16	TRBJ2-7	-	TRBD2	TGTGCCAGCAGCCCAAGAGATGGACTAGCGGGGCACGAGCAGTACTTC	CASSPRDGLAGHEQYF
TRBV2	15	TRBJ1-1	-	-	TGTGCCAGCAGTGAAAACCCGGCAGGGGTGACTGAAGCTTTCTTT	CASSENPAGVTEAFF
TRBV4-1	12	TRBJ1-1	-	TRBD1	TGTGCCAGCAGGACAGGGAGTACTGAAGCTTTCTTT	CASRTGSTEAFF
TRBV19	15	TRBJ2-2	-	TRBD1	TGTGCCAGTAGTCCCGGGGACAGGGGTTCCGGGGAGCTGTTTTTT	CASSPGDRGSGELFF
TRBV5-1	13	TRBJ1-6	-	-	TGCGCCAGCAGCTTCGACGTCAATTCACCCCTCCACTTT	CASSFDVNSPLHF
TRBV5-4	15	TRBJ2-1	-	-	TGTGCCAGCAGCCCGGGACTCTCCGCGACCGAGGGGCAGTTCTTC	CASSPGLSATEGQFF
TRBV10-2	13	TRBJ2-1	-	-	TGCGCCAGCAGCCGGGCCATCTACAATGAGCAGTTCTTC	CASSRAIYNEQFF
TRBV29-1	13	TRBJ2-7	-	TRBD2	TGCAGCGTTTTTCGGACTAGCGGGGGAGAGCAGTACTTC	CSVFRTSGGEQYF
TRBV6-1	13	TRBJ2-2	-	-	TGTGCCAGCAGACAGGGCTCCACCGGGGAGCTGTTTTTT	CASRQGSTGELFF
TRBV11-3	15	TRBJ2-3	-	-	TGTGCCAGCAGCTTAGGGGGGATCGGCACAGATACGCAGTATTTT	CASSLGGIGTDTQYF
TRBV30	16	TRBJ2-5	-	-	TGTGCCTGGAGTGTATGGGGGGCACCCGAGGGAGAGACCCAGTACTTC	CAWSVWGAPEGETQYF
TRBV27	12	TRBJ2-7	-	-	TGTGCCAGCAGTTCCACAGGGATAGAGCAGTACTTC	CASSSTGIEQYF
TRBV27	16	TRBJ2-1	once	TRBD2	TGTGCCAGCAGTCCGAGCGGGGGGGCTGGTTACAATGAGCAGTTCTTC	CASSPSGGAGYNEQFF
TRBV4-1	17	TRBJ1-6	-	-	TGCGCCAGCAGCCAAAGTCCCCAAGTTGGCTATAGCTCACCCCTCCACTTT	CASSQSPQVGYSSPLHF